This T cell receptor (beta chain) was captured by sequencing in a study of cytomegalovirus exposure and HLA in healthy donors. Study-level information: In an earlier analysis, approximately 120 million unique TCR beta sequences were found from some 170 million T cells.

Researchers ran the PCR with 60 Vbeta and 13 Jbeta primers. The method was immunoSEQ multiplex PCR; TCRdb's version includes in-frame clones alone and lacks a portion of them. This table holds 200,000 or so clones, roughly four fifths found once. Each donor's status was that of a healthy bone marrow donor. The sample taken for sequencing was PBMCs. This sequence originates from a woman aged 25 to 39 in good health and CMV-seropositive.

The CDR3 is CASSLERGGSYEQYF. The CDR3 DNA follows: TGTGCCAGCAGCTTGGAGAGGGGAGGCTCCTACGAGCAGTACTTC. This sequence joins TRBV5-4 and TRBJ2-7; D may be TRBD2 (6 bases). The germline CDR1 and CDR2 sequences are SGHNT and YYREEE (reference sequence). V was cut by 0 bases and J by 0 bases, with 10 bases left in between. The CDR3 is 15 residues long.